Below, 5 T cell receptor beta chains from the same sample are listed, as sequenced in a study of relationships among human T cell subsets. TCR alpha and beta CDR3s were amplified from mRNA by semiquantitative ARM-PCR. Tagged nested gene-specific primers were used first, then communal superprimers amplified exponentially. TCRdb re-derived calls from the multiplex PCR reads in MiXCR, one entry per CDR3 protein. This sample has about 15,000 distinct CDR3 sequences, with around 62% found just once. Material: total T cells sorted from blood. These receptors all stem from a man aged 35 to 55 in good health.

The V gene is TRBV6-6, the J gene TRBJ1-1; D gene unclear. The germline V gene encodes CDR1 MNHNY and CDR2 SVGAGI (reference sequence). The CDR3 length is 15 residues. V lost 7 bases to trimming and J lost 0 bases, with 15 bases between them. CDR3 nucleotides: TGTGCCAGCATTGGGGTGATGAGCGTGAACACTGAAGCTTTCTTT. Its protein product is CASIGVMSVNTEAFF.

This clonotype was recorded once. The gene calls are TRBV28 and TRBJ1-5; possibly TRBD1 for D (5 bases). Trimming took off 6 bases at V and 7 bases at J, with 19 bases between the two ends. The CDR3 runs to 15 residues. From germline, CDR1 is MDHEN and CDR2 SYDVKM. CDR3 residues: CASSNTIGAGQPQHF. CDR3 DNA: TGTGCCAGCAGCAATACCATCGGGGCAGGACAGCCCCAGCATTTT.

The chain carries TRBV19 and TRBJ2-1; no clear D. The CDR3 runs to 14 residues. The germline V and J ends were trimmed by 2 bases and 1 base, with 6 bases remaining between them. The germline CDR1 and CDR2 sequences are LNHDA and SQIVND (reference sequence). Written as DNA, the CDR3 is TGTGCCAGTAGTATAACAAGATCCTACAATGAGCAGTTCTTC. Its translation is CASSITRSYNEQFF.

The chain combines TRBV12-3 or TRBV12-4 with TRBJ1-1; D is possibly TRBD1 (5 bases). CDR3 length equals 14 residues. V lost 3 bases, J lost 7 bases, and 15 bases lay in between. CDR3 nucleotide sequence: TGTGCCAGCAGTTTTGGGGCAGGGTTGAGTGAAGCTTTCTTT. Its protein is CASSFGAGLSEAFF.

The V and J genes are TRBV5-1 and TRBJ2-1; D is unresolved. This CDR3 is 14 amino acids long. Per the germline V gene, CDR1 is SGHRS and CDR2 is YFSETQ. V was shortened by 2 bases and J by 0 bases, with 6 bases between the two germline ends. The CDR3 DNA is TGCGCCAGCAGCTTAGAATTCTCCTACAATGAGCAGTTCTTC. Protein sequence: CASSLEFSYNEQFF. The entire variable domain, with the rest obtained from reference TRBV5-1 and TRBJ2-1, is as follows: KAGVTQTPRYLIKTRGQQVTLSCSPISGHRSVSWYQQTPGQGLQFLFEYFSETQRNKGNFPGRFSGRQFSNSRSEMNVSTLELGDSALYLCASSLEFSYNEQFFGPGTRLTVL.